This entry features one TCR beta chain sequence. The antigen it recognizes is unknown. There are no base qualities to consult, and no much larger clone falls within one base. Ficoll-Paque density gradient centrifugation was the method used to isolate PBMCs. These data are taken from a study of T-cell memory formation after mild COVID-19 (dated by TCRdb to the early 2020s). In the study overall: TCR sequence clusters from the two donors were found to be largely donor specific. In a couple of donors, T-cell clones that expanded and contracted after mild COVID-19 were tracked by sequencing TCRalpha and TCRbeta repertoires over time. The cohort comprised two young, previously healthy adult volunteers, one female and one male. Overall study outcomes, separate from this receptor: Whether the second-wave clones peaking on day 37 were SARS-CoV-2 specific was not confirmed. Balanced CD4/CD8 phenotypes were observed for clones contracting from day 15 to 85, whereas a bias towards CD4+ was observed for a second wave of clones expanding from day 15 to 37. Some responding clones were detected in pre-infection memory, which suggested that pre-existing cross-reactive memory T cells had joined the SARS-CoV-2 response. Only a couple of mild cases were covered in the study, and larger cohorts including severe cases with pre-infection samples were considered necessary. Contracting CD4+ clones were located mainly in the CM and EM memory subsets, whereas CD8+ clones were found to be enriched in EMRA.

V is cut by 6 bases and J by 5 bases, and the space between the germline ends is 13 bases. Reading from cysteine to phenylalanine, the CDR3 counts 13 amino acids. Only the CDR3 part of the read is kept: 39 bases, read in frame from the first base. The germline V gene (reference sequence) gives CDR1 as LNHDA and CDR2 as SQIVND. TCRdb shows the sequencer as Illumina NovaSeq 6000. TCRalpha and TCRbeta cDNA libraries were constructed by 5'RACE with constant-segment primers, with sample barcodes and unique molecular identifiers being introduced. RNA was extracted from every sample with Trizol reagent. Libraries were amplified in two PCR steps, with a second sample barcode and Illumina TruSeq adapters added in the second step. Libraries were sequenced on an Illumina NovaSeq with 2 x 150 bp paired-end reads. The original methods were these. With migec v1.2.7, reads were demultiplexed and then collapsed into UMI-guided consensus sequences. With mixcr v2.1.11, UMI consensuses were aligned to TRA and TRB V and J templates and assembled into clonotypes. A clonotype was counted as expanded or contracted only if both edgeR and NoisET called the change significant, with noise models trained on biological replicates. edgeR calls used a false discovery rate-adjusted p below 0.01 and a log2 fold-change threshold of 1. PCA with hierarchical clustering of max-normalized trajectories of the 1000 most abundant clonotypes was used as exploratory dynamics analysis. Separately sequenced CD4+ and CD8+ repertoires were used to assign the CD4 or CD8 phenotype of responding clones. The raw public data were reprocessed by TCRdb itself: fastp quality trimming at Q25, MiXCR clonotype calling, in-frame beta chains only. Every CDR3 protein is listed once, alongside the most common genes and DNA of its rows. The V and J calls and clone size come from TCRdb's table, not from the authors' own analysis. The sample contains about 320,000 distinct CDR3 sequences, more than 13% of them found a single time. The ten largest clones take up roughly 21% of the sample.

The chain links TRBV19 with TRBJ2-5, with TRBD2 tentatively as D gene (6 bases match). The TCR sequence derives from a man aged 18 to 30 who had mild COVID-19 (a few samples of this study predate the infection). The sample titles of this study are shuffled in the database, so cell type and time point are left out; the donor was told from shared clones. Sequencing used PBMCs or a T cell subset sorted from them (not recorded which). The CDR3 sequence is CASSWGLVETQYF. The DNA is TGTGCCAGTAGCTGGGGACTCGTCGAGACCCAGTACTTC.